This record covers a single TCR beta chain. 13 Jbeta primers and 60 Vbeta primers were used for the PCR. This table comes from immunoSEQ multiplex PCR, and its TCRdb copy is limited to in-frame clones, with some not included. This table has roughly 190,000 clones, 65% to 80% appearing once. The data are from a study of cytomegalovirus exposure and HLA in healthy donors. V shed 2 bases and J 2 bases; nucleotides not matched to a gene: 5. Per the germline V gene, CDR1 is MGHRA and CDR2 is YSYEKL. CDR3 length: 16 residues. Material for sequencing was PBMCs. The chain links TRBV4-1 to TRBJ2-3; 9 bases fit TRBD2. This sequence was found in a woman aged 40 to 50 in good health and CMV-seronegative. CDR3 loop: CASSQYRLAVTDTQYF. The CDR3 DNA reads TGCGCCAGCAGCCAATACAGACTAGCGGTCACAGATACGCAGTATTTT.